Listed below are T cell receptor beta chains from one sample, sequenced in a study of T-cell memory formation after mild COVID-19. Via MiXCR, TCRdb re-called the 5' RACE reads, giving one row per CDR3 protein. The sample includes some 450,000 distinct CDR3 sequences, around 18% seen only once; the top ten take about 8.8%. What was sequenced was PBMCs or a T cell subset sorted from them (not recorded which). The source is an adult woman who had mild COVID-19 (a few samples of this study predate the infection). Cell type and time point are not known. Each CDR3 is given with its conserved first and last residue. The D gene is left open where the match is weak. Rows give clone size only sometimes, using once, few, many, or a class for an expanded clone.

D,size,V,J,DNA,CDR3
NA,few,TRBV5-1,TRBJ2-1,TGCGCCAGCAGCGAGCAGGGTATTATCCACAATGAGCAGTTCTTC,CASSEQGIIHNEQFF
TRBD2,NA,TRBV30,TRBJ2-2,TGTGCCTGGAGCGGACTAGCGGCAAACACCGGGGAGCTGTTTTTT,CAWSGLAANTGELFF
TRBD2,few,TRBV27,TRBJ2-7,TGTGCCAGCAGTTCGGGACTAGCGGGAGGAGAGCAGTACTTC,CASSSGLAGGEQYF
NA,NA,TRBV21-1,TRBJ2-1,TGTGCCAGCAGCAAAAGACTAGCGGGACGGAGCTCCTACAATGAGCAGTTCTTC,CASSKRLAGRSSYNEQFF
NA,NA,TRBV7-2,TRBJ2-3,TGTGCCAGCAGCTTCCAGGGGGGGAGCGGGACCAGCACAGATACGCAGTATTTT,CASSFQGGSGTSTDTQYF
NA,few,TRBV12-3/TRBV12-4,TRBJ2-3,TGTGCCAGCACCCCGGGGGTTGGCTCCGCAGATACGCAGTATTTT,CASTPGVGSADTQYF
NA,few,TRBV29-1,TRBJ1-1,TGCAGCGTTGAACTTGGGGAAACTGAAGCTTTCTTT,CSVELGETEAFF
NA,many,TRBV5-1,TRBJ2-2,TGCGCCAGCAGCTTGGACAGGAACACCGGGGAGCTGTTTTTT,CASSLDRNTGELFF
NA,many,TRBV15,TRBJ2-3,TGTGCCACCCAGGGACGGGGCACAGATACGCAGTATTTT,CATQGRGTDTQYF
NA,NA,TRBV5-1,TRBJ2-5,TGCGCCAGCAGCGCGTTATCTGCGGTTGTAGGTGGAGAGACCCAGTACTTC,CASSALSAVVGGETQYF
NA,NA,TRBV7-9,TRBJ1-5,TGTGCCAGCAGCTTAGCGCGGGGACACCTTAATCAGCCCCAGCATTTT,CASSLARGHLNQPQHF
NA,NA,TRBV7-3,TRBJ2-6,TGTGCCAGCAGCTTAAGTACAGTCAACTCTGGGGCCAACGTCCTGACTTTC,CASSLSTVNSGANVLTF
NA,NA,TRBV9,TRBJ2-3,TGTGCCAGCAGCGTATTCGGGAGCACAGATACGCAGTATTTT,CASSVFGSTDTQYF
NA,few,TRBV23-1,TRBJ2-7,TGCGCCAGCAGTCAATCCCACGAGCAGTACTTC,CASSQSHEQYF
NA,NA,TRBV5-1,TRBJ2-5,TGCGCCAGCAGCTTGGAGTGGACGCCTAGAAAAGAGACCCAGTACTTC,CASSLEWTPRKETQYF
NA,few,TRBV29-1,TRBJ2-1,TGCAGCGTTGAGGGCGAGCCCAATGAGCAGTTCTTC,CSVEGEPNEQFF
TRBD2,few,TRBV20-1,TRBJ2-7,TGCAGTGCAAAAGGACTAGCGGCTGACGAGCAGTACTTC,CSAKGLAADEQYF
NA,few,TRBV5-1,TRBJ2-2,TGCGCCAGCAGCTTGGGAGCGGTGAACACCGGGGAGCTGTTTTTT,CASSLGAVNTGELFF
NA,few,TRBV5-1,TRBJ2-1,TGCGCCAGCAGCTTGGCCATAAGTAATTACAATGAGCAGTTCTTC,CASSLAISNYNEQFF
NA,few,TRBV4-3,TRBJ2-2,TGCGCCAGCAGCGTTACGGGACTGAACACCGGGGAGCTGTTTTTT,CASSVTGLNTGELFF
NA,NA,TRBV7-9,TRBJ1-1,TGTGCCAGCAGCTTAGGGGCGCTGTCCTTCGGGAACACTGAAGCTTTCTTT,CASSLGALSFGNTEAFF
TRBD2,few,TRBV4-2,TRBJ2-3,TGTGCCAGCAGCCAAGATGGACTAGCGAGCACAGATACGCAGTATTTT,CASSQDGLASTDTQYF
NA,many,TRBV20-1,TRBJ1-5,TGCAGTGCCCTCCCACTCGCAGGGAATCAGCCCCAGCATTTT,CSALPLAGNQPQHF
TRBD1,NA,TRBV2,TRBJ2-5,TGTGCCATACAGGGGGTTTCTGTGCAAGAGACCCAGTACTTC,CAIQGVSVQETQYF
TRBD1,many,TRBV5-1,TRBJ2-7,TGCGCCAGCAGCTCCGGGGACAGCTCCTACGAGCAGTACTTC,CASSSGDSSYEQYF
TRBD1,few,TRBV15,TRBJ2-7,TGTGCCACCAGCAGAGGTAGTAAACAGGGGGCCCACGAGCAGTACTTC,CATSRGSKQGAHEQYF
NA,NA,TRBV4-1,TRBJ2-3,TGCGCCAGCAGCCAAGGAAACAATCGAGGGACAGATACGCAGTATTTT,CASSQGNNRGTDTQYF
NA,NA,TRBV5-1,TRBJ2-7,TGCGCCAGCAGCTTGGAGGTGTTCAACGAGCAGTACTTC,CASSLEVFNEQYF
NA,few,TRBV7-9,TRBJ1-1,TGTGCCAGCACCCCGGGGCGGCGGGGCACTGAAGCTTTCTTT,CASTPGRRGTEAFF
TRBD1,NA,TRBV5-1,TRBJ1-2,TGCGCCAGCAGCTCGGGACAGCTACCTAACTATGGCTACACCTTC,CASSSGQLPNYGYTF
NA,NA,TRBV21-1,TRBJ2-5,TGTGCCAGCAGCAAAGAGGGTTTTGGCAGATTCCAAGAGACCCAGTACTTC,CASSKEGFGRFQETQYF